This entry features one T cell receptor (beta chain) sequence. The same CDR3 also results from other DNA sequences found in this sample. This sample was included in a study of cytomegalovirus exposure and HLA in healthy donors. Primers included in the PCR were 60 Vbeta and 13 Jbeta primers. The method was immunoSEQ multiplex PCR; TCRdb's version includes in-frame clones alone and lacks a portion of them. The sample shows roughly 140,000 clones, approximately 78% of them seen only once. Source material: PBMCs. The origin of this receptor is a woman in her forties in good health and CMV-seropositive.

CDR3 nucleotide sequence: TGCGCCAGCAGCTTGGAGGCTAGCGGGAGGGGTTACAATGAGCAGTTCTTC. This codes for CASSLEASGRGYNEQFF. V usage is TRBV5-1 and J usage is TRBJ2-1; 12 bases match TRBD2. The CDR3 runs 17 residues. The V gene's germline CDR1 is SGHRS and CDR2 YFSETQ. The ends lost 0 bases at V and 4 bases at J; junction bases unmatched: 5.